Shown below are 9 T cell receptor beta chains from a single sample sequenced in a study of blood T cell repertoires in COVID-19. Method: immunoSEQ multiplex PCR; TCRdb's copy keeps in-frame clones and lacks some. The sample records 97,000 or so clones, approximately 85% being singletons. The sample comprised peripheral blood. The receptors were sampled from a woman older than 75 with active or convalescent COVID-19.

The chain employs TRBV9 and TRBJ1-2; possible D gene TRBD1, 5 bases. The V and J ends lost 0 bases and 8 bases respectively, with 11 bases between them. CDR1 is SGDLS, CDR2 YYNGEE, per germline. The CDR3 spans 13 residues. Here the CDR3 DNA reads TGTGCCAGCAGCGTAGACCAGGGTGGCGGCTACACCTTC. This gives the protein CASSVDQGGGYTF.

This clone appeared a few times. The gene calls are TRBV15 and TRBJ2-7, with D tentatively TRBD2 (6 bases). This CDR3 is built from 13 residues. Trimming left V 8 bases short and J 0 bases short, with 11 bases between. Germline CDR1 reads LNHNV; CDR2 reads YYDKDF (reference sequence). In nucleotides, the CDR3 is TGTGCCACCTCAGCGGGCGCCTCCTACGAGCAGTACTTC. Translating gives CATSAGASYEQYF.

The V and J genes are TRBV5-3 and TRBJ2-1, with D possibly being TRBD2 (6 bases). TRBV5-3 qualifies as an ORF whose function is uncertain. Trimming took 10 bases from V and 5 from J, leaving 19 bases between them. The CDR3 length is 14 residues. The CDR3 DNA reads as TGTGCCCCCTTGGGGCTAGCGCGCCACAATGAGCAGTTCTTC. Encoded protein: CAPLGLARHNEQFF.

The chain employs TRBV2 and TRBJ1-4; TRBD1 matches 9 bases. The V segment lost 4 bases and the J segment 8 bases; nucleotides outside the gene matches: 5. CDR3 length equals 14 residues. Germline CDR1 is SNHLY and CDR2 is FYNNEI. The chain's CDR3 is CASSAGQGGEKLFF. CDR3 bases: TGTGCCAGCAGTGCGGGACAGGGTGGGGAAAAACTGTTTTTT.

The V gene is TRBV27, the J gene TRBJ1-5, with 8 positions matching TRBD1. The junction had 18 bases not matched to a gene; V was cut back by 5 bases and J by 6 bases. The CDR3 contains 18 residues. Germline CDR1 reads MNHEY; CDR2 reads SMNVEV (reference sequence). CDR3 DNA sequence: TGTGCCAGCAGTCCCCTACGCGGACAGGGCGTCGTGAGTCAGCCCCAGCATTTT. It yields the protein CASSPLRGQGVVSQPQHF.

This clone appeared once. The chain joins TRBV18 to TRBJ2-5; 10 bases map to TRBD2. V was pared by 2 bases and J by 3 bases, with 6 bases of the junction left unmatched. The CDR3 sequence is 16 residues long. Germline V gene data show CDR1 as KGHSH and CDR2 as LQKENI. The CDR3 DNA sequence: TGTGCCAGCTCACCAGGGCACCTAGCGGGGGAAGAGACCCAGTACTTC. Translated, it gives CASSPGHLAGEETQYF.

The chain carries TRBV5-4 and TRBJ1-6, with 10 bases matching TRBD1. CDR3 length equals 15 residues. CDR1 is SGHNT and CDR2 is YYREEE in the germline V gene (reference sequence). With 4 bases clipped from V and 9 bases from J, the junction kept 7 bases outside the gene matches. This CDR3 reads CASSTRQGAPSPLHF. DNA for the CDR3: TGTGCCAGCAGCACACGACAGGGGGCGCCTTCACCCCTCCACTTT.

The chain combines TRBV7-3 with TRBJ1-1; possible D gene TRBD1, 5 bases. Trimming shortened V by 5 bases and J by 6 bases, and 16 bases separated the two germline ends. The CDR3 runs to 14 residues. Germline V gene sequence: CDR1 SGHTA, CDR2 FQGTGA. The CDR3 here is CASSQGVNPPEAFF. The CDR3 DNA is TGTGCCAGCAGCCAAGGGGTGAATCCGCCTGAAGCTTTCTTT.

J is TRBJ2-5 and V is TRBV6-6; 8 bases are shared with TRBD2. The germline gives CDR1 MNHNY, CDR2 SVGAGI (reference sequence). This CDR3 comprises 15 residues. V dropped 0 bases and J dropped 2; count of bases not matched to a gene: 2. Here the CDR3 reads CASSYSTSGQETQYF. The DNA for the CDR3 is TGTGCCAGCAGTTACTCAACTAGCGGACAAGAGACCCAGTACTTC.